The next 3 T cell receptor beta chains were all read from a single sample in a study of blood T cell repertoires in COVID-19. Produced via immunoSEQ multiplex PCR; TCRdb's table is partial and in-frame only. The table records 90,000 or so clones, around 75% of them present only once. Material: peripheral blood. Receptor source: a human donor in a cohort sampled during active COVID-19.

This clone was observed a handful of times. CDR3 nucleotide sequence: TGCGCCAGCAGCTTGGGTGCGTCGGAGGAGACCCAGTACTTC. Protein: CASSLGASEETQYF. The rearrangement joins TRBV5-1 to TRBJ2-5; D is uncertain. Trimming removed 0 bases at V and 5 bases at J, with 11 bases between. CDR1 is SGHRS, CDR2 YFSETQ, per germline. The CDR3 length is 14 residues.

The chain combines TRBV6-6 with TRBJ2-5, with TRBD2 matching over 12 bases. The CDR3 is 15 amino acids. With 5 bases clipped from V and 5 bases from J, the junction kept 6 bases outside the gene matches. Germline CDR1 MNHNY, CDR2 SVGAGI (reference sequence). CDR3 DNA: TGTGCCAGCAGTCCGCGGACTAGCGGGACCGAGACCCAGTACTTC. It encodes CASSPRTSGTETQYF.

V usage is TRBV2 and J usage is TRBJ2-3, with TRBD2 identical over 7 bases. V lost 5 bases, J lost 3 bases, and 5 bases stayed unmatched. The CDR3 is made up of 14 amino acids. Germline CDR1 and CDR2: SNHLY and FYNNEI. The CDR3 DNA reads as TGTGCCAGCAGTATAGCGGGTCCAACAGATACGCAGTATTTT. This translates into CASSIAGPTDTQYF. The full variable domain, rest sourced from reference TRBV2 and TRBJ2-3, is EPEVTQTPSHQVTQMGQEVILRCVPISNHLYFYWYRQILGQKVEFLVSFYNNEISEKSEIFDDQFSVERPDGSNFTLKIRSTKLEDSAMYFCASSIAGPTDTQYFGPGTRLTVL.